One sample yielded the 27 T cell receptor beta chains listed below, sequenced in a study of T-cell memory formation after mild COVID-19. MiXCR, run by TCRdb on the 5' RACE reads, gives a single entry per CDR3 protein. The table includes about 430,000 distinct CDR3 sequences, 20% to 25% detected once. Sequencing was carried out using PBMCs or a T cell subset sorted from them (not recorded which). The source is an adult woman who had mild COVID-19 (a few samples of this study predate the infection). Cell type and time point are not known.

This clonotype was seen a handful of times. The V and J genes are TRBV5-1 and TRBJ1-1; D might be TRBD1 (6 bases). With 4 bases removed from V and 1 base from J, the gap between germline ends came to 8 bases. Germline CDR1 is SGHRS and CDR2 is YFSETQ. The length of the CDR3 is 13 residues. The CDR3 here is CASSRGENTEAFF. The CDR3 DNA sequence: TGCGCCAGCAGCAGGGGGGAGAACACTGAAGCTTTCTTT.

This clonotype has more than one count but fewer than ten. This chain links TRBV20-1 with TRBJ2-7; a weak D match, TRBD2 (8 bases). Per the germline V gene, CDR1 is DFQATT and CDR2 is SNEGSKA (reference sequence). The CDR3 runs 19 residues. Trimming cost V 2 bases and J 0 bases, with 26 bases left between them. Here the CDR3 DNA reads TGCAGTGCTAGACGAATCGGGAGGGGGCCCGAACAGGGCTCCTACGAGCAGTACTTC. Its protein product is CSARRIGRGPEQGSYEQYF.

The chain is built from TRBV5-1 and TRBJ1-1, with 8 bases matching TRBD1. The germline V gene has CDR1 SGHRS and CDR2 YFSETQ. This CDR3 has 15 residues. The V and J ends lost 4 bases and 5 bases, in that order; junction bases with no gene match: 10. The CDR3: CASSPRQGMVTEAFF. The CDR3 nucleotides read TGCGCCAGCAGCCCCCGACAGGGGATGGTAACTGAAGCTTTCTTT.

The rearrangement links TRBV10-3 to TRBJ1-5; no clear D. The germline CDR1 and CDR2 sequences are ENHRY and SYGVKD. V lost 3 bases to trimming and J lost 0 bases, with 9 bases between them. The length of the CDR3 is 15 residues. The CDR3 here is CAISETGNSNQPQHF. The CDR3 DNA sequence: TGTGCCATCAGTGAAACTGGGAATAGCAATCAGCCCCAGCATTTT.

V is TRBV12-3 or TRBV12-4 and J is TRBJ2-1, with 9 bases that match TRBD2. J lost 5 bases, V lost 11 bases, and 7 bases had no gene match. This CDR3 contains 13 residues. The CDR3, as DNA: TGTGCCGGGGGGCGGGAGGGCCACAATGAGCAGTTCTTC. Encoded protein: CAGGREGHNEQFF.

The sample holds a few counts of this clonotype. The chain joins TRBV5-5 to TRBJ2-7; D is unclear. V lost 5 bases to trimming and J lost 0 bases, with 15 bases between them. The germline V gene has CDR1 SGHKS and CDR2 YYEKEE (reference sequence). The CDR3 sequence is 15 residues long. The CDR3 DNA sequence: TGTGCCAGCAGTTCTACACGAACCAGCTCCTACGAGCAGTACTTC. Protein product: CASSSTRTSSYEQYF.

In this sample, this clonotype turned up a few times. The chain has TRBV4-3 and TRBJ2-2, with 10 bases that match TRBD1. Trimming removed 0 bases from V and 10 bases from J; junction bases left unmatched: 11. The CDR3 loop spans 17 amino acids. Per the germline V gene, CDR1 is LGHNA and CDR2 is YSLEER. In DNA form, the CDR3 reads TGCGCCAGCAGCCAAGAATACCCGGGACAGGGGTTGGCGGAGCTGTTTTTT. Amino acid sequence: CASSQEYPGQGLAELFF.

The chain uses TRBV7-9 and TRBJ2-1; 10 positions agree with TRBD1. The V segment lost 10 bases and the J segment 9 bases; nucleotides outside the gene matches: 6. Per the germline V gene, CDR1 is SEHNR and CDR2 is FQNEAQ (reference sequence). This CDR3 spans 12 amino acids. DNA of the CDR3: TGTGCCACCGGACAGGGGGAGGGTGAGCAGTTCTTC. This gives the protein CATGQGEGEQFF. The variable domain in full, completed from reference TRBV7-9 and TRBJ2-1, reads DTGVSQNPRHKITKRGQNVTFRCDPISEHNRLYWYRQTLGQGPEFLTYFQNEAQLEKSRLLSDRFSAERPKGSFSTLEIQRTEQGDSAMYLCATGQGEGEQFFGPGTRLTVL.

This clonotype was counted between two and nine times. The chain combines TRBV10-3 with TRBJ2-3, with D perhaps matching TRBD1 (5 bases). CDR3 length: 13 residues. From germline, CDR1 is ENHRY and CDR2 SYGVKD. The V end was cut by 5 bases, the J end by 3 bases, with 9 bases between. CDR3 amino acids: CAISSAGTDTQYF. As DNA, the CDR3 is TGTGCCATCAGTTCGGCAGGGACAGATACGCAGTATTTT.

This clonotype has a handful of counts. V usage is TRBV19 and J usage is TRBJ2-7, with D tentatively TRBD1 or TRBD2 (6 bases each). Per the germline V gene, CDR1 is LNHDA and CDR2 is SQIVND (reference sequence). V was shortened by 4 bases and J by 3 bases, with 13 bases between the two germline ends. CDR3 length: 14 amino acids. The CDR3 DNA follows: TGTGCCAGTAGTACCCAACAGGGACTCTACGAGCAGTACTTC. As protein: CASSTQQGLYEQYF. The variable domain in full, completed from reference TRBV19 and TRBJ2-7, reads DGGITQSPKYLFRKEGQNVTLSCEQNLNHDAMYWYRQDPGQGLRLIYYSQIVNDFQKGDIAEGYSVSREKKESFPLTVTSAQKNPTAFYLCASSTQQGLYEQYFGPGTRLTVT.

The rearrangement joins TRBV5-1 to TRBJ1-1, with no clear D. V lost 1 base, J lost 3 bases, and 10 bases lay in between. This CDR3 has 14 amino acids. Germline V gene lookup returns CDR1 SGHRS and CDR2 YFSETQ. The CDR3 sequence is CASSLTERYTEAFF. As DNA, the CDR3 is TGCGCCAGCAGCTTGACAGAGAGGTACACTGAAGCTTTCTTT.

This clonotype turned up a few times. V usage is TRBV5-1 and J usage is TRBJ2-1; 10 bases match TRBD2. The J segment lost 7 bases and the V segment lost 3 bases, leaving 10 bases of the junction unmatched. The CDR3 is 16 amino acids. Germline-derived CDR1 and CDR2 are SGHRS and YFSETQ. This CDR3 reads CASSWRSGGAKNEQFF. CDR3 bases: TGCGCCAGCAGCTGGCGGAGCGGGGGGGCCAAGAATGAGCAGTTCTTC.

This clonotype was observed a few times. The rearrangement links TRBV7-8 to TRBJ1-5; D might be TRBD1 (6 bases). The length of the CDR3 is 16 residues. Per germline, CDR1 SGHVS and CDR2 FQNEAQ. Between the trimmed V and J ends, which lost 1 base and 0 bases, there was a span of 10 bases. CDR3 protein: CASSLVGQRSNQPQHF. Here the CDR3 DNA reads TGTGCCAGCAGCTTAGTTGGACAGCGTAGCAATCAGCCCCAGCATTTT.

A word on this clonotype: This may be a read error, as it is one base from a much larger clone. CDR3 coding DNA: TGCAGTGCTTACAGGGGGCAGGGCACTGAAGCTTTCTTT. Its protein product is CSAYRGQGTEAFF. The J gene is TRBJ1-1, the V gene TRBV20-1; 9 bases are a match to TRBD1. Germline CDR1 reads DFQATT; CDR2 reads SNEGSKA (reference sequence). After removal of 5 bases from V and 4 bases from J, the junction contained 5 bases not matched to a gene. CDR3 length: 13 amino acids.

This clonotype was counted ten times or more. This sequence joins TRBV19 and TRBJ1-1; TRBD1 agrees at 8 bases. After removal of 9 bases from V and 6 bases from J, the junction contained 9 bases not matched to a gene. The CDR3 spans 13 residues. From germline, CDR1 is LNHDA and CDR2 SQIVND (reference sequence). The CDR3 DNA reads TGTGCCAGCCAAACGACAGGGGTGGCTGAAGCTTTCTTT. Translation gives CASQTTGVAEAFF.

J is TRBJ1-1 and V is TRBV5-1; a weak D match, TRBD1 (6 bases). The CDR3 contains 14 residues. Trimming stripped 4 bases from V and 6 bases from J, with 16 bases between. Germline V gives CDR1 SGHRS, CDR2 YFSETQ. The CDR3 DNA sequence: TGCGCCAGCAGCCTGGACAGTCCGGGTTCTGAAGCTTTCTTT. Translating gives CASSLDSPGSEAFF.

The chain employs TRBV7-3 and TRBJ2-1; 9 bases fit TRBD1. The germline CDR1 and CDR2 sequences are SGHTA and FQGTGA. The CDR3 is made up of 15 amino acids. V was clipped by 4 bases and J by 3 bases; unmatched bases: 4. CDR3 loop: CASSYDRGVYNEQFF. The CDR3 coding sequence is TGTGCCAGCAGCTACGACAGGGGGGTCTACAATGAGCAGTTCTTC.

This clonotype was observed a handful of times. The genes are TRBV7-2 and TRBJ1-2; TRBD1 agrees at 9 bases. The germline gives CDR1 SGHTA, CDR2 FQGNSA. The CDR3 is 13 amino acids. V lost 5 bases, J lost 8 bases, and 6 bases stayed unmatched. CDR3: CASSRGTGIGYTF. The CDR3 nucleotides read TGTGCCAGCAGCCGAGGGACAGGGATCGGCTACACCTTC.

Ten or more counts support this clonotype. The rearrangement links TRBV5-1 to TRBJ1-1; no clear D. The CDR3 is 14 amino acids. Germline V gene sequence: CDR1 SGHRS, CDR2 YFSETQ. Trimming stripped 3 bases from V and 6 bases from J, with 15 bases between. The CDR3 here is CASSSPNTGAEAFF. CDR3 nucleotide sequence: TGCGCCAGCAGCTCCCCAAATACCGGCGCTGAAGCTTTCTTT.

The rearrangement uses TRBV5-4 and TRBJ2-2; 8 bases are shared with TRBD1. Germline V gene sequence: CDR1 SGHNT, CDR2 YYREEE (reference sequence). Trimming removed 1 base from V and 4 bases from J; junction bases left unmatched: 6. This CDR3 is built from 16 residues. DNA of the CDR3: TGTGCCAGCAGCTTGTCGGGACAGGTCCTCACCGGGGAGCTGTTTTTT. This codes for CASSLSGQVLTGELFF. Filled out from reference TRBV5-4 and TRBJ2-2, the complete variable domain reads ETGVTQSPTHLIKTRGQQVTLRCSSQSGHNTVSWYQQALGQGPQFIFQYYREEENGRGNFPPRFSGLQFPNYSSELNVNALELDDSALYLCASSLSGQVLTGELFFGEGSRLTVL.

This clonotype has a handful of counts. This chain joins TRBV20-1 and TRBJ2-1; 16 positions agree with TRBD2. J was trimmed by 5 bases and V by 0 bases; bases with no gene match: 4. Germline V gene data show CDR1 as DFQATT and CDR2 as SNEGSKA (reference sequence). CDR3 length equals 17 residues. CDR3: CSARDVGTSGGDNEQFF. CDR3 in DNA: TGCAGTGCTAGAGATGTCGGGACTAGCGGGGGGGACAATGAGCAGTTCTTC.

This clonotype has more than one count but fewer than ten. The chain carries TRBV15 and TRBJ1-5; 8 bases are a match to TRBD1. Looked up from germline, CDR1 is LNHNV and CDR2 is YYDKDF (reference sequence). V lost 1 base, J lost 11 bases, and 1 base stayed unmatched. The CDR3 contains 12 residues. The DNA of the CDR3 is TGTGCCACCAGCAGAGCGACAGGGGCCCAGCATTTT. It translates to CATSRATGAQHF.

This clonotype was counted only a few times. The DNA of the CDR3 is TGTGCCAGCAGTCATAAACATCAACCGGGACTCAAGGCAGATACGCAGTATTTT. Its translation: CASSHKHQPGLKADTQYF. This chain joins TRBV7-2 and TRBJ2-3; tentatively, D is TRBD2 (6 bases). This CDR3 is 18 amino acids long. V dropped 6 bases and J dropped 4 bases, with 26 bases sitting between them. CDR1 SGHTA and CDR2 FQGNSA come from the germline V gene.

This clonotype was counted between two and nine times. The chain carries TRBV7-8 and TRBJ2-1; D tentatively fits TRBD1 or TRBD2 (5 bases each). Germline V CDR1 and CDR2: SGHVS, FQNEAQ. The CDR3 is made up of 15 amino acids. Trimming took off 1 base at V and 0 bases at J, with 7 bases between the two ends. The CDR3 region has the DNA TGTGCCAGCAGCTTAGGGGGACCCTCCTACAATGAGCAGTTCTTC. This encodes CASSLGGPSYNEQFF. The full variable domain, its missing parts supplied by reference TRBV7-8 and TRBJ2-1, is GAGVSQSPRYKVAKRGQDVALRCDPISGHVSLFWYQQALGQGPEFLTYFQNEAQLDKSGLPSDRFFAERPEGSVSTLKIQRTQQEDSAVYLCASSLGGPSYNEQFFGPGTRLTVL.

In DNA, the CDR3 is TGTGCCAGCAGCAAGGGACCCCTCCCCCTTGGAGACCGAGCGGGAGGGCAGTTCTTC. Amino acids: CASSKGPLPLGDRAGGQFF. The rearrangement uses TRBV4-2 and TRBJ2-1, with TRBD2 identical over 9 bases. The CDR3 is 19 amino acids. The germline V gene encodes CDR1 LGHNA and CDR2 YNFKEQ. V was pared by 5 bases and J by 12 bases, with 26 bases of the junction left unmatched.

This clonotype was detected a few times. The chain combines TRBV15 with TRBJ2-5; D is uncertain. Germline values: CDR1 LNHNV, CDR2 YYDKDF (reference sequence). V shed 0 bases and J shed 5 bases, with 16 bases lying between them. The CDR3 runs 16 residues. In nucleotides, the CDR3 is TGTGCCACCAGCAGAGATGTGCGGACCGTAGGGGAGACCCAGTACTTC. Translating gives CATSRDVRTVGETQYF.

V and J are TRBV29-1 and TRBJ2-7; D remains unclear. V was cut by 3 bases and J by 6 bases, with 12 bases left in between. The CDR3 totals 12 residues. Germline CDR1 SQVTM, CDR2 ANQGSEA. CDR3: CSVDRLFGEQYF. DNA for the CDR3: TGCAGCGTTGACCGCTTGTTCGGCGAGCAGTACTTC.